What follows is one TCR beta chain and its context. V lost 9 bases, J lost 6 bases, and 11 bases lay in between. Germline V CDR1 and CDR2: ENHRY, SYGVKD. The CDR3 extends over 11 amino acids. This specimen comes from a study of beta chain features in type 1 diabetes. Reverse transcribing all isolated RNA meant expressed TCRB transcripts were sequenced. Assay used: immunoSEQ multiplex PCR; TCRdb lists only in-frame clones, some missing. This table has some 360,000 clones, 15% to 20% appearing once. The chain carries TRBV10-3 and TRBJ1-2; no reliable D call. This receptor was identified in a woman aged 18-35 years in good health. The specimen was naive CD4+ T cells from blood. CDR3 coding DNA: TGTGCCATGACGGCCGGGGATGGCTACACCTTC. Translation gives CAMTAGDGYTF.